The clone carrying this T cell receptor (beta chain) was seen a few times. The whole isolated RNA underwent reverse transcription, so sequencing captured expressed TCRB transcripts. Sequencing used immunoSEQ multiplex PCR; TCRdb keeps in-frame clones, though not all of them. The top ten hold 4% of the sample, which has 250,000 or so clones, 25% to 30% seen once. Stem cell-like memory, regulatory, central memory and naive CD4+ cells were sorted via CD45RO/CCR7/CD25/CD127/CD95/CD27. Purity (above 95%) was reached by all sorted populations. This specimen belongs to a study of beta chain features in type 1 diabetes. At the level of the study: What patients shared with healthy donors was a similar profile of age, gender and cell yields.

CDR1 and CDR2 (germline): KGHSH, LQKENI. V lost 6 bases and J lost 4, with 10 bases in between. The CDR3 runs to 13 residues. Sequencing was performed on central memory CD4+ T cells from blood. The clonotype was recovered from a man aged 25-45 years in good health. The gene calls are TRBV18 and TRBJ2-1; D is unclear. Here the CDR3 DNA reads TGTGCCAGCTCGGTAGGGCATTACAATGAGCAGTTCTTC. Its translation: CASSVGHYNEQFF.